This note documents a single TCR beta chain sequence. The CDR3 has 14 amino acids. The V gene's germline CDR1 is SEHNR and CDR2 FQNEAQ (reference sequence). Trimming pared 5 bases from V and 7 bases from J, leaving 17 bases between. This specimen belongs to a study of shared clonotypes between healthy human individuals. TCRdb keeps only in-frame clones here, not all; method: immunoSEQ multiplex PCR. The table has roughly 2 million clones, over 85% seen once. The material sequenced was naive CD4+ T cells sorted from blood. Subset: CD45RA+ positively selected. This chain uses TRBV7-9 with TRBJ1-2; tentative D call: TRBD1 (6 bases). The origin of this receptor is a man aged 18 to 30 in good health. The CDR3 nucleotides read TGTGCCAGCAGCCTCTCCTCCGGGGGGCCTGGCTACACCTTC. It specifies CASSLSSGGPGYTF.